The 16 T cell receptor beta chains below all came from one sample that was sequenced in a study of cytomegalovirus exposure and HLA in healthy donors (dated by TCRdb to 2015 to 2018). Library generation was performed with the immunoSEQ multiplex PCR assay. A mixture of 60 forward primers for TCR Vbeta segments and 13 reverse primers for TCR Jbeta segments was used in the multiplex PCR. TCRdb stores this immuneACCESS table with in-frame sequences only. Part of the clones is absent; in the studies checked, under half of the shortfall reflects unresolved V genes, and no reason is known for the rest. The table for this sample lists about 120,000 clones; roughly three fifths of them were counted only once. Approximately 11% of the sample comes from the top ten. Sequences were obtained from PBMCs. The receptors stem from a man aged 35 to 55 in good health and CMV-seropositive.

The chain combines TRBV28 with TRBJ2-7; the match to TRBD1 covers 8 bases. This CDR3 has 15 residues. J gave up 1 base and V 4 bases, and 6 bases lay outside the gene matches. Per the germline V gene, CDR1 is MDHEN and CDR2 is SYDVKM. CDR3 DNA: TGTGCCAGCAGTTCTGGGGACAGGCCTTCCTACGAGCAGTACTTC. It codes for CASSSGDRPSYEQYF.

The rearrangement uses TRBV9 and TRBJ1-6; D gene unclear. Trimming left V 2 bases short and J 0 bases short, with 9 bases between. The germline CDR1 and CDR2 sequences are SGDLS and YYNGEE. This CDR3 comprises 16 residues. DNA for the CDR3: TGTGCCAGCAGCGTTCTCGGTAGCTCCTATAATTCACCCCTCCACTTT. This gives the protein CASSVLGSSYNSPLHF. Variable domain in full (rest from reference TRBV9 and TRBJ1-6): DSGVTQTPKHLITATGQRVTLRCSPRSGDLSVYWYQQSLDQGLQFLIQYYNGEERAKGNILERFSAQQFPDLHSELNLSSLELGDSALYFCASSVLGSSYNSPLHFGNGTRLTVT.

The CDR3 coding sequence is TGTGCCAGCAGTGAACAGGGAACCGGGGAGCTGTTTTTT. This sequence encodes CASSEQGTGELFF. The chain is built from TRBV2 and TRBJ2-2, with D tentatively TRBD1 (5 bases). The germline V and J ends were trimmed by 2 bases and 5 bases, with 6 bases remaining between them. This CDR3 has 13 amino acids. The germline V gene encodes CDR1 SNHLY and CDR2 FYNNEI. The entire variable domain, with the rest obtained from reference TRBV2 and TRBJ2-2, is as follows: EPEVTQTPSHQVTQMGQEVILRCVPISNHLYFYWYRQILGQKVEFLVSFYNNEISEKSEIFDDQFSVERPDGSNFTLKIRSTKLEDSAMYFCASSEQGTGELFFGEGSRLTVL.

The CDR3 DNA follows: TGCGCCAGCAGCCAAGAACTAGGACAGGGAACCGGGGAGCTGTTTTTT. Protein: CASSQELGQGTGELFF. J is TRBJ2-2 and V is TRBV4-1; TRBD1 matches at 8 bases. Germline V gene data show CDR1 as MGHRA and CDR2 as YSYEKL. This CDR3 is 16 amino acids long. V dropped 0 bases and J dropped 5; count of bases not matched to a gene: 5.

This clone appeared a single time. CDR3 nucleotide sequence: TGTGCCAGCAGTTATGGGACTAGCGCGGAGCAGTTCTTC. Its protein product is CASSYGTSAEQFF. The rearrangement joins TRBV6-6 to TRBJ2-1; 10 nucleotides agree with TRBD2. V gave up 3 bases and J gave up 10 bases; unmatched junction bases: 3. The CDR3 is 13 residues long. CDR1 is MNHNY, CDR2 SVGAGI, per germline (reference sequence).

The rearrangement joins TRBV7-9 to TRBJ1-4; D perhaps matches TRBD1 (5 bases). The CDR3 length is 16 residues. CDR1 is SEHNR, CDR2 FQNEAQ, per germline (reference sequence). Trimming removed 2 bases at V and 5 bases at J, with 15 bases between. In DNA, the CDR3 is TGTGCCAGCAGCTTAAGGCCACTTGGGGGGAATGAAAAACTGTTTTTT. Translation: CASSLRPLGGNEKLFF.

This clone was seen more than once but under ten times. The chain recombines TRBV7-3 with TRBJ2-2; maybe TRBD2 (7 bases). V lost 4 bases and J lost 5, with 20 bases in between. The CDR3 consists of 17 residues. Germline assignment: CDR1 SGHTA and CDR2 FQGTGA. CDR3 in DNA: TGTGCCAGCAGCTCCCTGGGGGGGGCCTCTGGGACCGGGGAGCTGTTTTTT. This codes for CASSSLGGASGTGELFF.

This clone showed up just a few times. This chain links TRBV29-1 with TRBJ2-7; TRBD2 agrees at 9 bases. Germline V CDR1 and CDR2: SQVTM, ANQGSEA. The V gene end was trimmed by 4 bases and the J gene end by 5 bases; junction bases not matched to a gene: 6. This CDR3 has 13 amino acids. The CDR3 DNA sequence: TGCAGCGTTGGTCTAGCGGGACCCCACGAGCAGTACTTC. This encodes CSVGLAGPHEQYF.

This chain connects TRBV28 to TRBJ2-5; TRBD1 aligns across 9 bases. Trimming cost V 5 bases and J 5 bases; bases outside gene matches: 6. Germline V gene data show CDR1 as MDHEN and CDR2 as SYDVKM. The CDR3 has 14 residues. The CDR3 reads CASSSDRGGETQYF. The DNA of the CDR3 is TGTGCCAGCAGTAGCGACAGGGGGGGGGAGACCCAGTACTTC.

The chain joins TRBV18 to TRBJ1-1; the D is unclear. Germline values: CDR1 KGHSH, CDR2 LQKENI. V was trimmed by 0 bases and J by 0 bases, leaving 8 bases between them. The CDR3 is 15 amino acids. Here the CDR3 DNA reads TGTGCCAGCTCACCACCAGGAGGTTTGAACACTGAAGCTTTCTTT. Its translation is CASSPPGGLNTEAFF.

This chain joins TRBV6-5 and TRBJ2-4; 8 nucleotides match TRBD2. The V segment lost 4 bases and the J segment 10 bases; nucleotides outside the gene matches: 3. CDR1 and CDR2 (germline): MNHEY, SVGAGI. The length of the CDR3 is 12 residues. CDR3 sequence: CASSFREGIQYF. CDR3 in DNA: TGTGCCAGCAGTTTCCGGGAGGGTATTCAGTACTTC.

V gene TRBV19 combines with J gene TRBJ2-1; 7 bases agree with TRBD1. The ends lost 7 bases at V and 6 bases at J; junction bases unmatched: 6. CDR3 length equals 13 residues. Germline values: CDR1 LNHDA, CDR2 SQIVND (reference sequence). DNA for the CDR3: TGTGCCAGTAAAAGGACAGGTTCCAATGAGCAGTTCTTC. It yields the protein CASKRTGSNEQFF.

This clone was seen only a few times. This chain links TRBV2 with TRBJ1-5, with D hard to call. The germline CDR1 and CDR2 sequences are SNHLY and FYNNEI. There are 15 residues in the CDR3. V dropped 4 bases and J dropped 0 bases, with 10 bases sitting between them. The CDR3 DNA reads TGTGCCAGCAGTGGCTACGCTAATAGCAATCAGCCCCAGCATTTT. It yields the protein CASSGYANSNQPQHF.

CDR3 in amino acids: CASSVGVGVLLGQYF. The CDR3 DNA is TGTGCCAGCAGCGTAGGCGTTGGGGTTTTACTAGGGCAGTATTTT. The chain joins TRBV9 to TRBJ2-3, with a weak D call TRBD2 (5 bases). CDR3 length equals 15 residues. Germline CDR1 is SGDLS and CDR2 is YYNGEE. Trimming shortened V by 0 bases and J by 11 bases, and 19 bases separated the two germline ends.

In this sample, this clone turned up a few times. The chain carries TRBV4-1 and TRBJ2-7, with 8 bases lining up with TRBD2. Trimming took 0 bases from V and 2 from J; bases not matched to a gene: 3. Germline CDR1 is MGHRA and CDR2 is YSYEKL. CDR3 length equals 15 residues. The CDR3 bases are TGCGCCAGCAGCCAAGATTTTAGCGGGACCTACGAGCAGTACTTC. Residues: CASSQDFSGTYEQYF.

The V and J genes are TRBV18 and TRBJ2-6; TRBD2 is a possible D gene (5 bases). V was clipped by 3 bases and J by 2 bases, with 23 bases between them. Germline V gene data show CDR1 as KGHSH and CDR2 as LQKENI. The CDR3 runs to 20 residues. CDR3 bases: TGTGCCAGCTCACCTAACAAAGGCCCTCCGCGGACTGCTGGGGCCAACGTCCTGACTTTC. Residues: CASSPNKGPPRTAGANVLTF.